Following are 3 T cell receptor beta chains from one sample sequenced in a study of T cell clones after liver transplantation. Method: immunoSEQ multiplex PCR; TCRdb's copy keeps in-frame clones and lacks some. The data contain about 75,000 clones, approximately 81% of them singletons. The sequencing used CD4+ T cells from blood, collected roughly 50 months after liver transplant. Every receptor here comes from a human patient who received a liver transplant. Part of the T cells may come from the graft donor.

This clone was seen only a few times. V and J are TRBV14 and TRBJ2-7, with 8 bases fitting TRBD2. The germline CDR1 and CDR2 sequences are SGHDN and FVKESK. V trimming: 5 bases; J trimming: 2 bases; junction bases outside the gene matches: 14. The CDR3 contains 17 residues. CDR3 sequence: CASSTKRGLGRPYEQYF. The CDR3 coding sequence is TGTGCCAGCAGCACAAAAAGGGGACTAGGGCGTCCCTACGAGCAGTACTTC.

A few counts support this clone. This specimen includes other DNA sequences encoding the same CDR3. The chain recombines TRBV7-2 with TRBJ1-3; no definite D call. The CDR3 is 14 residues long. V was pared by 1 base and J by 3 bases, with 7 bases between. Germline assignment: CDR1 SGHTA and CDR2 FQGNSA. The CDR3 here is CASSLGPSGNTIYF. In DNA form, the CDR3 reads TGTGCCAGCAGCTTAGGTCCCAGTGGAAACACCATATATTTT.

As concerns this clone: Distinct nucleotide sequences in the sample also encode this CDR3. The rearrangement links TRBV28 to TRBJ2-7; a possible D gene is TRBD2 (6 bases). Germline CDR1 reads MDHEN; CDR2 reads SYDVKM. CDR3 length equals 14 residues. V dropped 8 bases and J dropped 3 bases, with 17 bases sitting between them. In DNA, the CDR3 is TGTGCCAGCTCCCTGGGCGGGGCGGGCTACGAGCAGTACTTC. Its protein is CASSLGGAGYEQYF.